This TCR beta chain was retrieved from a study of T cells in tuberculosis. On the study more broadly: Sequenced TCRs come from CD1B-GMM tetramer-binding T cells. Blood was taken before or within 7 days of anti-tuberculosis therapy. General study findings and limits: A GMM-specific repertoire classifier reached about 90% accuracy, AUROC approximately 0.9.

This clone turned up a few times. As yet, its antigen is unknown. Time point denoted: new active TB diagnosis, blood taken before or within 7 days of starting treatment. Unsorted cryopreserved PBMC were sequenced, averaging about 92,000 T cells per clinical donor. The data were produced by immunoSEQ multiplex PCR, yet TCRdb's version contains in-frame clones alone and is incomplete. The sample has some 34,000 clones; 87% are singletons. The CDR3 spans 18 residues. Germline loops: CDR1 SGHNT, CDR2 YYREEE (reference sequence). Trimming cost V 0 bases and J 8 bases; bases outside gene matches: 16. The chain recombines TRBV5-4 with TRBJ1-2; 10 nucleotides agree with TRBD1. Source: PBMCs, taken at tuberculosis diagnosis. The receptor was isolated from an adult with tuberculosis. The DNA for the CDR3 is TGTGCCAGCAGCTTGGCCGGGGGACAGGGGTCCACCCTGGGCGGCTACACCTTC. Amino acids: CASSLAGGQGSTLGGYTF.